This TCR beta chain emerged from a study of response to subunit inactivated influenza vaccine. From the RT-PCR reads, TCRdb called clonotypes with MiXCR, one entry per CDR3 protein. Of around 200,000 distinct CDR3 sequences in the sample, 9.2% were seen once. This clonotype was observed a handful of times. Trimming cost V 0 bases and J 3 bases, with 12 bases left between them. This CDR3 region has 15 residues. CDR1 and CDR2 from the germline V gene are ENHRY and SYGVKD. The sequence came from a man aged 50-60 years who received an inactivated influenza vaccine. The gene calls are TRBV10-3 and TRBJ2-7, with TRBD1 as a possible D gene (5 bases). Sample: non-naive T cells sorted from PBMCs, taken on the day of vaccination. As DNA, the CDR3 is TGTGCCATCAGTGAGTCGGGGCGTACTCTCTACGAGCAGTACTTC. Protein product: CAISESGRTLYEQYF.